The clone carrying this T cell receptor beta chain was seen once. Its antigen remains unidentified. CDR3 length: 14 residues. V was trimmed by 2 bases and J by 1 base, leaving 9 bases between them. From germline, CDR1 is MDHEN and CDR2 SYDVKM. Assay used: immunoSEQ multiplex PCR; TCRdb lists only in-frame clones, some missing. The repertoire holds 1.5 million to 1.9 million clones, with nearly 99% as singletons. This specimen comes from a study of shared clonotypes between healthy human individuals. Study outcomes and limitations: Naive subsets, compared against memory subsets, generally had larger estimated richness values.

The sequencing input was naive CD4+ T cells sorted from blood. The subset was: CD45RA+ positively selected. This receptor was obtained from a man aged 30 to 39 in good health. This rearrangement joins TRBV28 to TRBJ2-7; D not resolved. CDR3 amino acids: CASSLIGISYEQYF. CDR3 nucleotide sequence: TGTGCCAGCAGTTTAATTGGGATTTCCTACGAGCAGTACTTC.